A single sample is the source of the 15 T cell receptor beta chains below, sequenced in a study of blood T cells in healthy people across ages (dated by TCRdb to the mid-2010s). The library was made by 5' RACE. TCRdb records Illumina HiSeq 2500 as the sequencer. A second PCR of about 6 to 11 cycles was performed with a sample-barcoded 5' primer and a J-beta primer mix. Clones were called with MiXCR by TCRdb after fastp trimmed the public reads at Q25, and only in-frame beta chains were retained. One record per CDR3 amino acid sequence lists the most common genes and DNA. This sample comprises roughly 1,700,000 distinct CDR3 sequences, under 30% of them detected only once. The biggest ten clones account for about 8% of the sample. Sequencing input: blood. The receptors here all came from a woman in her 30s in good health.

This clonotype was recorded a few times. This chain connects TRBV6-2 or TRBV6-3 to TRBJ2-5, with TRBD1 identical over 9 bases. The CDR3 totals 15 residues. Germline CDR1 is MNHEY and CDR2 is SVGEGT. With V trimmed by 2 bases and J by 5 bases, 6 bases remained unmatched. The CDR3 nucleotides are TGTGCCAGCAGTTACGGACAGGGGATTTTGGAGACCCAGTACTTC. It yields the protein CASSYGQGILETQYF.

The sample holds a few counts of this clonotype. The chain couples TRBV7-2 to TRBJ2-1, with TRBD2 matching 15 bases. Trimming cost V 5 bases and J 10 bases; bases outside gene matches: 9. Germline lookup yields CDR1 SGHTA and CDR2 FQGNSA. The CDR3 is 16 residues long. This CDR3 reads CASSGGLAGGGDEQFF. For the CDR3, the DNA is TGTGCCAGCAGCGGGGGACTAGCGGGAGGAGGGGACGAGCAGTTCTTC.

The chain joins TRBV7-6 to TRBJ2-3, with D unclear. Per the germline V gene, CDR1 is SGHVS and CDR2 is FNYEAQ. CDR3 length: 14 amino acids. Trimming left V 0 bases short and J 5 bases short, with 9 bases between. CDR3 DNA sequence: TGTGCCAGCAGCTTAGCCGGACCCGTAGATACGCAGTATTTT. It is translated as CASSLAGPVDTQYF.

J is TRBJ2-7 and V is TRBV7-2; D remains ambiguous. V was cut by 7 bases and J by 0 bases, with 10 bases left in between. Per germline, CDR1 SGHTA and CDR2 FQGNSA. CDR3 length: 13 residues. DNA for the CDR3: TGTGCCAGCACCCAACGGAACTCCTACGAGCAGTACTTC. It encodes CASTQRNSYEQYF.

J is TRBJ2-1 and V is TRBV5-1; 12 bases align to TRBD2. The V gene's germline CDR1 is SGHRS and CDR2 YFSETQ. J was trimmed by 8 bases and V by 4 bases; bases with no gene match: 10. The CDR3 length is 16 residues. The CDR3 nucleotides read TGCGCCAGCAGCGCCTCACTAGCGGGAGGATTTTATGAGCAGTTCTTC. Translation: CASSASLAGGFYEQFF.

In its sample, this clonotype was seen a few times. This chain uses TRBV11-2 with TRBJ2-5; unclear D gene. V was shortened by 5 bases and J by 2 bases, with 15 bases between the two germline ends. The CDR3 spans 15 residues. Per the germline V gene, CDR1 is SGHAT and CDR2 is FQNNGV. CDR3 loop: CASSDWTAEQETQYF. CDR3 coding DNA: TGTGCCAGCAGCGATTGGACGGCAGAGCAAGAGACCCAGTACTTC.

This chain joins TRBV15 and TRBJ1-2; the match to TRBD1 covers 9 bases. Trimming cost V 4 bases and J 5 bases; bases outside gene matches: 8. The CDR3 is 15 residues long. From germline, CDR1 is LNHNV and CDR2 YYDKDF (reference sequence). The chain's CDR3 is CATSTNRGRAYGYTF. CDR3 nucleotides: TGTGCCACCAGCACCAACAGGGGGCGAGCTTATGGCTACACCTTC.

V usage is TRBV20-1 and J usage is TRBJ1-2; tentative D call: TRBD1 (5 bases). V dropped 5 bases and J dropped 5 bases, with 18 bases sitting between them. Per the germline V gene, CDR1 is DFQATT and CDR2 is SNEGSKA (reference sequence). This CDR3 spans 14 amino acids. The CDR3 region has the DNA TGCAGTGCTTCCCGCGGGGCCACCCAGTATGGCTACACCTTC. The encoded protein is CSASRGATQYGYTF.

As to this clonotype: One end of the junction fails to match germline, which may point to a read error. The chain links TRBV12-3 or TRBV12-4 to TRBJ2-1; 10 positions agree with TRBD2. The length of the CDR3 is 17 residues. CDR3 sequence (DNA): TGTGCCAGCAGTTTCGGGAACCTACTAGCGGGACAGGATGAGCGGTTCTTC. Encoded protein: CASSFGNLLAGQDERFF.

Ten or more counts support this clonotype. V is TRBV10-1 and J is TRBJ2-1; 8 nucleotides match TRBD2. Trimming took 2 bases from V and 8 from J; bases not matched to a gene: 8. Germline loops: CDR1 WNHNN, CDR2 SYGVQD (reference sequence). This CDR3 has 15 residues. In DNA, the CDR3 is TGCGCCAGCAGTGAGGCGGGGGGCGGCGGCGATGAGCAGTTCTTC. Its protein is CASSEAGGGGDEQFF.

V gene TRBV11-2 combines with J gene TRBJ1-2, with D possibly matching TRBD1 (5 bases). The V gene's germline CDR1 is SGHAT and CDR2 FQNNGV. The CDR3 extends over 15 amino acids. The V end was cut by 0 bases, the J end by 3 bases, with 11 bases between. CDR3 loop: CASSLDRQGYYGYTF. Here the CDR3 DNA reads TGTGCCAGCAGCTTAGATCGGCAGGGATACTATGGCTACACCTTC.

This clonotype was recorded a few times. The CDR3 loop is CASSRGEDEKLFF. CDR3 nucleotide sequence: TGTGCCAGCAGCAGGGGGGAAGATGAAAAACTGTTTTTT. The chain carries TRBV6-5 and TRBJ1-4; 7 bases agree with TRBD1. Germline lookup yields CDR1 MNHEY and CDR2 SVGAGI. This CDR3 contains 13 residues. V dropped 6 bases and J dropped 6; count of bases not matched to a gene: 4.

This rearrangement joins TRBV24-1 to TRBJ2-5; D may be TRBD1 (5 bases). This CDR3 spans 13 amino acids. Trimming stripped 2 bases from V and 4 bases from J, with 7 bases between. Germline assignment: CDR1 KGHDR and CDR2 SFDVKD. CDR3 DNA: TGTGCCACCAGTGATTCTGACAGAGAGACCCAGTACTTC. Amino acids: CATSDSDRETQYF.

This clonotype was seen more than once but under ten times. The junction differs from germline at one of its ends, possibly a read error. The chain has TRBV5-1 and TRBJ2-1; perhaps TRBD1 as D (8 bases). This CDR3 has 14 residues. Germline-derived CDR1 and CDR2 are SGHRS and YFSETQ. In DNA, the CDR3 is TGCACCAGCAGCGGGACAGGAGGGTACAATGAGCAGTTCTTC. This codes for CTSSGTGGYNEQFF. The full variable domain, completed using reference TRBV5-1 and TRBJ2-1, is KAGVTQTPRYLIKTRGQQVTLSCSPISGHRSVSWYQQTPGQGLQFLFEYFSETQRNKGNFPGRFSGRQFSNSRSEMNVSTLELGDSALYLCTSSGTGGYNEQFFGPGTRLTVL.

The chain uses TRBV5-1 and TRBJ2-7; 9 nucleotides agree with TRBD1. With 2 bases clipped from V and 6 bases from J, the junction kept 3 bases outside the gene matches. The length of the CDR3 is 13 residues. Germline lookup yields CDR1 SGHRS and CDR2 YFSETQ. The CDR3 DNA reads TGCGCCAGCAGCTTTGTACAGGGGGCCGAGCAGTACTTC. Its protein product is CASSFVQGAEQYF.